The 5 T cell receptor beta chains below were found in one sample sequenced in a study of sequential checkpoint blockade in melanoma. The table came from immunoSEQ multiplex PCR; TCRdb's copy has only in-frame clones and leaves some out. The sample holds approximately 17,000 clones, approximately 80% seen once. Treatment denoted: randomized to nivolumab then ipilimumab (arm A) or the reverse (arm B). Sequences were derived from CD8+ T cells sorted from blood (inferred from file names), sampled from a patient given nivolumab and ipilimumab in sequence. The source of these receptors is a human donor with melanoma.

The chain is built from TRBV5-1 and TRBJ1-1; D is undetermined. V gave up 2 bases and J gave up 3 bases, with 11 bases separating them. In germline, CDR1 is SGHRS, CDR2 YFSETQ. The CDR3 is 14 amino acids. This CDR3 is CASSFYAGDTEAFF. The CDR3, as DNA: TGCGCCAGCAGCTTCTATGCGGGAGACACTGAAGCTTTCTTT.

V is TRBV7-9 and J is TRBJ2-7; TRBD1 matches at 7 bases. Germline lookup yields CDR1 SEHNR and CDR2 FQNEAQ (reference sequence). The CDR3 has 14 residues. Losses at the gene ends were 3 bases for V and 2 bases for J; bases not matched to a gene: 4. The CDR3 is CASSFPDRPYEQYF. The DNA of the CDR3 is TGTGCCAGCAGCTTCCCGGACAGGCCCTACGAGCAGTACTTC. The full variable domain, completed using reference TRBV7-9 and TRBJ2-7, is DTGVSQNPRHKITKRGQNVTFRCDPISEHNRLYWYRQTLGQGPEFLTYFQNEAQLEKSRLLSDRFSAERPKGSFSTLEIQRTEQGDSAMYLCASSFPDRPYEQYFGPGTRLTVT.

This clone is termed medium-sized. The chain couples TRBV7-9 to TRBJ2-7, with D maybe TRBD2 (5 bases). Germline CDR1 SEHNR, CDR2 FQNEAQ (reference sequence). V lost 5 bases and J 4 bases, leaving 12 bases between the germline ends. This CDR3 has 13 residues. For the CDR3, the DNA is TGTGCCAGCAGCCCACCGACGGGGTACGAGCAGTACTTC. It codes for CASSPPTGYEQYF.

The CDR3: CASSLSPDSRGEAFF. CDR3 coding DNA: TGTGCCAGCAGTTTATCGCCGGACAGCCGCGGGGAAGCTTTCTTT. The chain has TRBV27 and TRBJ1-1, with a tentative D call TRBD1 (6 bases). The germline gives CDR1 MNHEY, CDR2 SMNVEV (reference sequence). V was shortened by 0 bases and J by 8 bases, with 16 bases between the two germline ends. This CDR3 region has 15 residues.

This clone is medium-sized (0.01 to 0.1%) by share. The chain is built from TRBV4-1 and TRBJ2-7; no definite D call. V was trimmed by 3 bases and J by 0 bases, leaving 9 bases between them. CDR3 length equals 14 residues. In germline, CDR1 is MGHRA, CDR2 YSYEKL. CDR3 in amino acids: CASSHTTSSYEQYF. CDR3 DNA: TGCGCCAGCAGCCACACTACAAGCTCCTACGAGCAGTACTTC.